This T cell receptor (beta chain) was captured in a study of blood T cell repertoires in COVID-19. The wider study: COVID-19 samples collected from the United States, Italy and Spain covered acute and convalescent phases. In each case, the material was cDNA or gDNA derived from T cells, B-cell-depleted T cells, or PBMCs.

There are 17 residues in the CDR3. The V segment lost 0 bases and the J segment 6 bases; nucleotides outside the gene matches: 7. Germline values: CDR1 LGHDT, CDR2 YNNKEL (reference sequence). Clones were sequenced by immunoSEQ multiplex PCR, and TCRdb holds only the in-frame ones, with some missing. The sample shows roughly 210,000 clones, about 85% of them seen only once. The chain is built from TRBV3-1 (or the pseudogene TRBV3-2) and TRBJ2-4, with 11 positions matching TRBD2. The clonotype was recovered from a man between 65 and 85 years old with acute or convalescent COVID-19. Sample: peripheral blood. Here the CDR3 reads CASSQDHPTSGTNIQYF. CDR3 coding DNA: TGTGCCAGCAGCCAAGATCACCCGACTAGCGGGACAAACATTCAGTACTTC.